The text below deals with one T cell receptor (beta chain). What it binds is unknown. These data originate in a study of T-cell reconstitution after alpha-beta-depleted transplantation in children. The CDR3 spans 13 residues. Per germline, CDR1 SQVTM and CDR2 ANQGSEA. Trimming took off 5 bases at V and 4 bases at J, with 12 bases between the two ends. Study-level findings and limits: Some patients' high day-60 TCRbeta diversity was traced to surviving recipient T cells and thymic progenitors. Hyperexpanded clones declined; after one year, newly produced T cells mostly supplied diversity.

Unique molecular identifiers featured in how the TCRbeta library was prepared. TCRdb reanalysed the PCR reads using MiXCR and keeps one entry per CDR3 protein. Among about 220,000 distinct CDR3 sequences listed, approximately 17% were seen once. V and J are TRBV29-1 and TRBJ2-1; D is ambiguous. The TCR comes from a male patient between 2 and 10 years old who had a stem cell transplant for acute lymphoblastic leukemia, so the T cells may come from the graft donor. The input for sequencing was PBMCs, mostly from graft donor cells, taken 360 days after TCRalphabeta/CD19-depleted stem cell transplant. CDR3 amino acids: CSVLIPRYNEQFF. The CDR3 DNA follows: TGCAGCGTTCTGATTCCCAGATACAATGAGCAGTTCTTC.